These 26 T cell receptor beta chains were all obtained from the same sample, sequenced in a study of blood T cell repertoires in COVID-19 (dated by TCRdb to about 2020). Library preparation employed the immunoSEQ multiplex PCR assay. The source is immuneACCESS, and TCRdb retained only in-frame sequences with V and J called. Part of the clones is not carried over; for the studies checked, unresolved V genes explain less than half of this, and the remainder is unexplained. The sample contains under 200,000 clones, 75% to 85% of them found a single time. The top ten constitute approximately 6.9% of the sample. Sequencing used peripheral blood. Source of these receptors: a man aged 60 to 75 with acute or convalescent COVID-19.

The rearrangement uses TRBV2 and TRBJ2-1, with D perhaps TRBD2 (5 bases). Germline V gene sequence: CDR1 SNHLY, CDR2 FYNNEI. The germline V and J ends were trimmed by 1 base and 0 bases, with 13 bases remaining between them. The CDR3 sequence is 17 residues long. The CDR3 protein is CASSEGGGGSSYNEQFF. The CDR3 DNA reads TGTGCCAGCAGTGAAGGTGGAGGTGGGAGCTCCTACAATGAGCAGTTCTTC.

The V gene is TRBV11-3, the J gene TRBJ1-1; D is uncertain. This CDR3 contains 13 residues. The ends were cut back, 4 bases at V and 9 bases at J, with 15 bases in the middle. Germline assignment: CDR1 SGHNT and CDR2 YENEEA. The CDR3 DNA sequence: TGTGCCAGCAGCTCCCCTCTGGAGGGAAAAGCTTTCTTT. This codes for CASSSPLEGKAFF. Based on the CDR3 plus reference TRBV11-3 and TRBJ1-1, the full variable domain is EAGVVQSPRYKIIEKKQPVAFWCNPISGHNTLYWYLQNLGQGPELLIRYENEEAVDDSQLPKDRFSAERLKGVDSTLKIQPAELGDSAVYLCASSSPLEGKAFFGQGTRLTVV.

The chain has TRBV6-2 or TRBV6-3 and TRBJ2-1; 11 nucleotides line up with TRBD2. Germline V lookup: CDR1 MNHEY, CDR2 SVGEGT. The CDR3 covers 15 residues. V was clipped by 5 bases and J by 7 bases; unmatched bases: 7. CDR3 sequence reads: CASSSSGGAGNEQFF. The CDR3 DNA is TGTGCCAGCAGTAGTAGCGGGGGGGCGGGTAATGAGCAGTTCTTC.

This clone came up a few times. The chain combines TRBV4-3 with TRBJ1-2, with D unresolved. The CDR3 spans 16 residues. The V and J ends lost 0 bases and 3 bases respectively, with 14 bases between them. Looked up from germline, CDR1 is LGHNA and CDR2 is YSLEER. The CDR3 protein is CASSQDHWQTDYGYTF. The CDR3 nucleotides read TGCGCCAGCAGCCAAGATCACTGGCAGACTGACTATGGCTACACCTTC.

The V call is TRBV19, the J call TRBJ1-5; D perhaps matches TRBD1 (6 bases). V was trimmed by 3 bases and J by 2 bases, leaving 8 bases between them. CDR1 LNHDA and CDR2 SQIVND come from the germline V gene (reference sequence). The CDR3 runs 14 residues. CDR3 region: CASSIEGGNQPQHF. CDR3 sequence (DNA): TGTGCCAGTAGTATTGAGGGGGGCAATCAGCCCCAGCATTTT.

V and J are TRBV4-1 and TRBJ1-4, with D perhaps matching TRBD1 (5 bases). Between the trimmed V and J ends, which lost 1 base and 8 bases, there was a span of 11 bases. This CDR3 region has 14 residues. CDR1 MGHRA and CDR2 YSYEKL come from the germline V gene. CDR3: CASSQGGGREKLFF. CDR3 sequence (DNA): TGCGCCAGCAGCCAAGGCGGGGGTAGGGAAAAACTGTTTTTT.

This chain joins TRBV4-2 and TRBJ2-1; 9 bases map to TRBD2. CDR1 and CDR2 from the germline V gene are LGHNA and YNFKEQ. The J segment lost 10 bases and the V segment lost 1 base, leaving 17 bases of the junction unmatched. This CDR3 spans 18 amino acids. This chain's CDR3 is CASSQAFGGLAGLGEQFF. For the CDR3, the DNA is TGTGCCAGCAGCCAAGCATTCGGTGGGCTAGCGGGATTAGGGGAGCAGTTCTTC.

The V call is TRBV7-9, the J call TRBJ2-2; perhaps TRBD2 as D (6 bases). Germline values: CDR1 SEHNR, CDR2 FQNEAQ (reference sequence). CDR3 length: 16 amino acids. V was shortened by 2 bases and J by 0 bases, with 10 bases between the two germline ends. The CDR3 sequence is CASSLSGLANTGELFF. Written as DNA, the CDR3 is TGTGCCAGCAGCTTAAGCGGGCTAGCGAACACCGGGGAGCTGTTTTTT.

This chain uses TRBV7-2 with TRBJ2-1; a weak D match, TRBD2 (7 bases). V was trimmed by 1 base and J by 6 bases, leaving 13 bases between them. CDR1 and CDR2 from the germline V gene are SGHTA and FQGNSA. The CDR3 runs 15 residues. This CDR3 is CASSLGGAGANEQFF. In DNA, the CDR3 is TGTGCCAGCAGCTTAGGGGGTGCGGGGGCCAATGAGCAGTTCTTC.

The sample holds a few counts of this clone. The V call is TRBV18, the J call TRBJ2-3; D gene uncertain. Germline V gene sequence: CDR1 KGHSH, CDR2 LQKENI. The CDR3 is made up of 13 amino acids. V was pared by 3 bases and J by 2 bases, with 6 bases between. For the CDR3, the DNA is TGTGCCAGCTCACCTTCCCTCACAGATACGCAGTATTTT. It codes for CASSPSLTDTQYF.

The genes are TRBV2 and TRBJ2-4, with D perhaps TRBD1 (8 bases). CDR3 size: 15 residues. Trimming left V 2 bases short and J 7 bases short, with 15 bases between. Germline V CDR1 and CDR2: SNHLY, FYNNEI. As DNA, the CDR3 is TGTGCCAGCAGTGAATCTACAGGGGGAGGGAACATTCAGTACTTC. Its translation is CASSESTGGGNIQYF.

The chain uses TRBV9 and TRBJ2-7; D is undetermined. The V gene's germline CDR1 is SGDLS and CDR2 YYNGEE. Trimming removed 0 bases from V and 5 bases from J, with 12 bases in between. This CDR3 spans 14 amino acids. The CDR3 DNA reads as TGTGCCAGCAGCGTAGGAGACACGGTAGACGAGCAGTACTTC. Amino acids: CASSVGDTVDEQYF.

The chain recombines TRBV30 with TRBJ2-7; 8 positions agree with TRBD1. The CDR3 extends over 16 amino acids. The V segment lost 3 bases and the J segment 5 bases; nucleotides outside the gene matches: 15. Germline V gene data show CDR1 as GTSNPN and CDR2 as SVGIG (reference sequence). CDR3 sequence reads: CAWRPTWTGNLNEQYF. In DNA, the CDR3 is TGTGCCTGGAGGCCGACCTGGACAGGGAATTTGAACGAGCAGTACTTC.

This chain joins TRBV27 and TRBJ1-2; TRBD1 matches at 8 bases. This CDR3 contains 15 residues. The junction had 9 bases not matched to a gene; V was cut back by 6 bases and J by 3 bases. Germline V gene lookup returns CDR1 MNHEY and CDR2 SMNVEV (reference sequence). The CDR3 DNA reads as TGTGCCAGCAGGGCAGGGACAGGTCGCGACTATGGCTACACCTTC. This encodes CASRAGTGRDYGYTF.

The chain links TRBV7-3 to TRBJ1-1, with 10 bases fitting TRBD1. The germline CDR1 and CDR2 sequences are SGHTA and FQGTGA. The CDR3 is 15 residues long. The trim removed 2 bases at V and 3 bases at J, leaving 3 bases unmatched. CDR3 loop: CASSLAGTGDTEAFF. The CDR3 nucleotides are TGTGCCAGCAGCTTAGCCGGGACAGGGGACACTGAAGCTTTCTTT. The complete variable domain, with remaining parts taken from reference TRBV7-3 and TRBJ1-1, reads GAGVSQTPSNKVTEKGKYVELRCDPISGHTALYWYRQSLGQGPEFLIYFQGTGAADDSGLPNDRFFAVRPEGSVSTLKIQRTERGDSAVYLCASSLAGTGDTEAFFGQGTRLTVV.

The chain carries TRBV3-1 (or the pseudogene TRBV3-2) and TRBJ2-1; 7 nucleotides line up with TRBD1. Germline values: CDR1 LGHDT, CDR2 YNNKEL (reference sequence). The CDR3 covers 15 residues. Trimming cost V 6 bases and J 2 bases; bases outside gene matches: 7. The CDR3 here is CASRGTARTYNEQFF. DNA for the CDR3: TGTGCCAGCAGAGGGACAGCGAGGACCTACAATGAGCAGTTCTTC.

This clone was observed a few times. The chain combines TRBV27 with TRBJ1-4, with 9 positions matching TRBD1. V gave up 0 bases and J gave up 8 bases; unmatched junction bases: 4. Germline CDR1 and CDR2: MNHEY and SMNVEV (reference sequence). The CDR3 is 15 residues long. The CDR3 nucleotides read TGTGCCAGCAGTTTATCCCCCGGACAGGGGGAAAAACTGTTTTTT. This sequence encodes CASSLSPGQGEKLFF.

This chain uses TRBV4-3 with TRBJ1-5; TRBD1 might be the D (6 bases). There are 16 residues in the CDR3. Germline V CDR1 and CDR2: LGHNA, YSLEER. The V gene lost 4 bases and the J gene lost 7 bases, with 20 bases spanning the gap. The CDR3 here is CASSPDRRGALQPQHF. The CDR3 coding sequence is TGCGCCAGCAGCCCCGACAGGAGAGGGGCCCTACAGCCCCAGCATTTT.

V usage is TRBV6-5 and J usage is TRBJ1-5, with TRBD1 matching 9 bases. With V trimmed by 6 bases and J by 5 bases, 8 bases remained unmatched. Germline V gene sequence: CDR1 MNHEY, CDR2 SVGAGI. The CDR3 is 15 amino acids. The CDR3 protein is CASRASQGAYQPQHF. Written as DNA, the CDR3 is TGTGCCAGCAGGGCGTCACAGGGGGCGTATCAGCCCCAGCATTTT.

The CDR3 DNA follows: TGTGCCAGCAGCCCTAACCTCAGGGGGTCGGGTGGCTACACCTTC. It translates to CASSPNLRGSGGYTF. The V call is TRBV14, the J call TRBJ1-2, with 7 bases identical to TRBD1. CDR1 and CDR2 from the germline V gene are SGHDN and FVKESK. J was trimmed by 7 bases and V by 4 bases; bases with no gene match: 12. The CDR3 runs to 15 residues.

V usage is TRBV6-5 and J usage is TRBJ1-2; D call uncertain. Germline CDR1 reads MNHEY; CDR2 reads SVGAGI. The CDR3 runs to 14 residues. With 2 bases removed from V and 3 bases from J, the gap between germline ends came to 10 bases. The CDR3 DNA reads as TGTGCCAGCAGTTACGAGGGTGGGCACTATGGCTACACCTTC. Translating it yields CASSYEGGHYGYTF.

This chain links TRBV27 with TRBJ1-2; no reliable D call. Per the germline V gene, CDR1 is MNHEY and CDR2 is SMNVEV (reference sequence). This CDR3 has 15 residues. The V end was cut by 4 bases, the J end by 4 bases, with 16 bases between. The CDR3 is CASSSRWTDFYGYTF. CDR3 DNA sequence: TGTGCCAGCAGTTCAAGATGGACGGACTTCTATGGCTACACCTTC.

This chain connects TRBV18 to TRBJ2-4; D not certain. V was cut by 0 bases and J by 7 bases, with 7 bases left in between. Germline CDR1 is KGHSH and CDR2 is LQKENI. This CDR3 is 13 amino acids long. The CDR3 loop reads CASSPPAGNIQYF. CDR3 DNA: TGTGCCAGCTCACCACCTGCCGGGAACATTCAGTACTTC.

J is TRBJ1-6 and V is TRBV19, with 7 bases identical to TRBD1. Germline trimming cut 6 bases from V and 7 bases from J; bases unmatched to any gene: 6. Germline-derived CDR1 and CDR2 are LNHDA and SQIVND (reference sequence). The CDR3 covers 14 residues. DNA of the CDR3: TGTGCCAGTAGCCCGACAGGGATCAATTCACCCCTCCACTTT. Its protein product is CASSPTGINSPLHF. The full variable domain, rest sourced from reference TRBV19 and TRBJ1-6, is DGGITQSPKYLFRKEGQNVTLSCEQNLNHDAMYWYRQDPGQGLRLIYYSQIVNDFQKGDIAEGYSVSREKKESFPLTVTSAQKNPTAFYLCASSPTGINSPLHFGNGTRLTVT.

The chain couples TRBV12-3 or TRBV12-4 to TRBJ2-7; the D gene is possibly TRBD1 (6 bases). V gave up 2 bases and J gave up 4 bases, with 9 bases separating them. There are 13 residues in the CDR3. The CDR3 loop reads CASSLLTGYEQYF. The CDR3 bases are TGTGCCAGCAGTTTATTGACAGGTTACGAGCAGTACTTC.

This clone was found once. The V and J genes are TRBV2 and TRBJ2-1, with TRBD2 identical over 8 bases. The CDR3 contains 15 residues. Trimming removed 3 bases from V and 3 bases from J; junction bases left unmatched: 4. The V gene's germline CDR1 is SNHLY and CDR2 FYNNEI. CDR3 sequence (DNA): TGTGCCAGCAGTGACCCCAGCGGGGGCTACAATGAGCAGTTCTTC. Its protein is CASSDPSGGYNEQFF.